Listed below are T cell receptor beta chains from one sample, sequenced in a study of blood T cells in healthy people across ages. Each CDR3 protein gets one entry after TCRdb re-called the 5' RACE reads with MiXCR. The repertoire holds 1.5 million to 2 million distinct CDR3 sequences, with 40% to 55% as singletons. The sequenced material came from blood. These receptor sequences come from a woman aged 40 to 50 in good health. Both conserved end residues are part of each CDR3. The D gene is left open where the match is weak. Expanded clones get a size class; other rows say once, few or many, or leave the size out.

V gene: TRBV6-1; clone size: NA; J gene: TRBJ2-5; D gene: TRBD1; CDR3 DNA: TGTGCCAGCAGACCATTGGGACAGCGTATACAAGAGACCCAGTACTTC; CDR3 protein: CASRPLGQRIQETQYF
V gene: TRBV20-1; clone size: few; J gene: TRBJ2-3; D gene: NA; CDR3 DNA: TGCAGTGCTCTTGACTCTGACCGACGTTCTAGCACAGATACGCAGTATTTT; CDR3 protein: CSALDSDRRSSTDTQYF
V gene: TRBV20-1; clone size: NA; J gene: TRBJ2-5; D gene: TRBD2; CDR3 DNA: TGCAGTGCTAGGATTAGCGGGGGGGCCCGAGAGACCCAGTACTTC; CDR3 protein: CSARISGGARETQYF
V gene: TRBV20-1; clone size: once; J gene: TRBJ2-7; D gene: NA; CDR3 DNA: TGCAGTGCCCACAGGGATATCTACGAGCAGTACTTC; CDR3 protein: CSAHRDIYEQYF
V gene: TRBV7-9; clone size: few; J gene: TRBJ2-5; D gene: NA; CDR3 DNA: TGTGCCAGCAGCTGGGATCTAGTGCTTGGGGGCGAGACCCAGTACTTC; CDR3 protein: CASSWDLVLGGETQYF
V gene: TRBV7-2; clone size: few; J gene: TRBJ2-4; D gene: TRBD1; CDR3 DNA: TGCGCCAGCAGCTTACAAGGGGGACAGGGCTTCGGCAAAAACATTCAGTACTTC; CDR3 protein: CASSLQGGQGFGKNIQYF
V gene: TRBV4-3; clone size: NA; J gene: TRBJ2-3; D gene: NA; CDR3 DNA: TGCGCCAGCAGCCAAGATTATCCGGGACGAGGGAAGTATTTT; CDR3 protein: CASSQDYPGRGKYF
V gene: TRBV7-3; clone size: NA; J gene: TRBJ1-1; D gene: NA; CDR3 DNA: TGTGCCAGCAGCCGACCCCAGGAGGGGAACACTGAAGCTTTCTTT; CDR3 protein: CASSRPQEGNTEAFF
V gene: TRBV4-3; clone size: few; J gene: TRBJ2-5; D gene: TRBD2; CDR3 DNA: TGCGCCAGCAGCCTTCGAGGACTAGCCGCGGAGACCCAGTACTTC; CDR3 protein: CASSLRGLAAETQYF
V gene: TRBV6-5; clone size: few; J gene: TRBJ2-7; D gene: TRBD1; CDR3 DNA: TGTGCCAGCAGTCCCACAACGGGGACAGGGCCCCACGAGCAGTACTTC; CDR3 protein: CASSPTTGTGPHEQYF
V gene: TRBV27; clone size: few; J gene: TRBJ1-2; D gene: TRBD1; CDR3 DNA: TGTGCCAGCAGTTCGGGACAGTCCTCCTATGGCTACACCTTC; CDR3 protein: CASSSGQSSYGYTF
V gene: TRBV20-1; clone size: NA; J gene: TRBJ1-5; D gene: TRBD1; CDR3 DNA: TGCAGTGCTAGAGATAACAGGGGGAGGCAACAGCCCCAGCATTTT; CDR3 protein: CSARDNRGRQQPQHF
V gene: TRBV6-5; clone size: NA; J gene: TRBJ2-6; D gene: TRBD1; CDR3 DNA: TGTGCCAGCAGCAAGACAGGGTCGGGGGCCAACGTCCTGACTTTC; CDR3 protein: CASSKTGSGANVLTF
V gene: TRBV12-3/TRBV12-4; clone size: few; J gene: TRBJ1-2; D gene: NA; CDR3 DNA: TGTGCCAGCGGACAGACCTATGGCTACACCTTC; CDR3 protein: CASGQTYGYTF
V gene: TRBV6-1; clone size: few; J gene: TRBJ2-7; D gene: NA; CDR3 DNA: TGTGCCAGCAGTGAAAGTGGTTATTGGTACTTC; CDR3 protein: CASSESGYWYF
V gene: TRBV27; clone size: NA; J gene: TRBJ2-5; D gene: NA; CDR3 DNA: TGTGCCACCAGAAAATCAAACCAAGAGACCCAGTACTTC; CDR3 protein: CATRKSNQETQYF
V gene: TRBV7-3; clone size: NA; J gene: TRBJ2-1; D gene: NA; CDR3 DNA: TGTGCCAGCAGCCTAAGACTAGATGAAGAGCAGTTCTTC; CDR3 protein: CASSLRLDEEQFF
V gene: TRBV7-2; clone size: NA; J gene: TRBJ2-1; D gene: TRBD2; CDR3 DNA: TGTGCCAGCAGCTTAGATTTTAGCGGGGTCAATGAGCAGTTCTTC; CDR3 protein: CASSLDFSGVNEQFF
V gene: TRBV6-1; clone size: NA; J gene: TRBJ2-3; D gene: NA; CDR3 DNA: TGTGCCAGCAGTGAAGACAGATTCTCAGATACGCAGTATTTT; CDR3 protein: CASSEDRFSDTQYF
V gene: TRBV27; clone size: NA; J gene: TRBJ2-1; D gene: TRBD1; CDR3 DNA: TGTGCCAGCAGTGACGACAGGGCGGGCAATGAGCAGTTCTTC; CDR3 protein: CASSDDRAGNEQFF
V gene: TRBV6-5; clone size: NA; J gene: TRBJ1-2; D gene: NA; CDR3 DNA: TGTGCCAGCAGTTACCGTGGTGGGTCAGGCACCTTC; CDR3 protein: CASSYRGGSGTF
V gene: TRBV6-1; clone size: NA; J gene: TRBJ2-7; D gene: TRBD1; CDR3 DNA: TGTGCCAGCAGTGCCACGATGGGACAGAAATCCTACGAGCAGTACTTC; CDR3 protein: CASSATMGQKSYEQYF
V gene: TRBV5-4; clone size: NA; J gene: TRBJ2-5; D gene: NA; CDR3 DNA: TGTGCCAGCAGCAAAACGTCCGGGACGGAGACCCAGTACTTC; CDR3 protein: CASSKTSGTETQYF
V gene: TRBV20-1; clone size: NA; J gene: TRBJ1-6; D gene: NA; CDR3 DNA: TGCAGTGGGGGGGCAGGGCAATCCCCACGCCTCCACTTT; CDR3 protein: CSGGAGQSPRLHF
V gene: TRBV12-3/TRBV12-4; clone size: few; J gene: TRBJ1-6; D gene: NA; CDR3 DNA: TGTGCCAGCAGTTTAATGGCGGAAAATAATTCACCCCTCCACTTT; CDR3 protein: CASSLMAENNSPLHF
V gene: TRBV5-4; clone size: NA; J gene: TRBJ2-5; D gene: NA; CDR3 DNA: TGTGCCAGCAGCCTAAAGACTATCCCAAGGGAGACCCAGTACTTC; CDR3 protein: CASSLKTIPRETQYF
V gene: TRBV4-3; clone size: NA; J gene: TRBJ1-2; D gene: NA; CDR3 DNA: TGCGCCAGCAGCCATCTAGCGAGCGGAGGCTACACCTTC; CDR3 protein: CASSHLASGGYTF
V gene: TRBV7-2; clone size: NA; J gene: TRBJ2-7; D gene: NA; CDR3 DNA: TGTGCCAGCAGCTTTGACCGTCCGCGTCGTGGGCAGTACTTC; CDR3 protein: CASSFDRPRRGQYF
V gene: TRBV7-2; clone size: NA; J gene: TRBJ1-3; D gene: NA; CDR3 DNA: TGTGCCAGCAGCTTACAGGCCTTTTCCTCTGGAAACACCATATATTTT; CDR3 protein: CASSLQAFSSGNTIYF
V gene: TRBV10-3; clone size: few; J gene: TRBJ2-1; D gene: NA; CDR3 DNA: TGTGCCATCAGTGAGTCCCGAGGGAGAACCTCCTACAATGAGCAGTTCTTC; CDR3 protein: CAISESRGRTSYNEQFF
V gene: TRBV21-1; clone size: NA; J gene: TRBJ2-3; D gene: NA; CDR3 DNA: TGTGCCAGCAAGGGAGGCCTGACGGGGGAGGACACGCAGTATTTT; CDR3 protein: CASKGGLTGEDTQYF
V gene: TRBV6-1; clone size: NA; J gene: TRBJ2-3; D gene: TRBD1; CDR3 DNA: TGTGCCAGCAGTAAGACAGGGGGAGATACGCAGTATTTT; CDR3 protein: CASSKTGGDTQYF
V gene: TRBV24-1; clone size: NA; J gene: TRBJ2-1; D gene: TRBD2; CDR3 DNA: TGTGCCACCAGTGATTCTGCTAGCGGGGGGAAAACCCAGTTCTTC; CDR3 protein: CATSDSASGGKTQFF
V gene: TRBV4-2; clone size: NA; J gene: TRBJ2-4; D gene: NA; CDR3 DNA: TGTGCCAGCAGCCAAGTGGTGGACAGAGCCAAAAACATTCAGTACTTC; CDR3 protein: CASSQVVDRAKNIQYF
V gene: TRBV2; clone size: NA; J gene: TRBJ1-2; D gene: NA; CDR3 DNA: TGTGCCAGCAGTGACCCAGGGATACAGGGCTACACCTTC; CDR3 protein: CASSDPGIQGYTF
V gene: TRBV20-1; clone size: once; J gene: TRBJ1-2; D gene: TRBD1; CDR3 DNA: TGCAGTTCTAAGACAGGGACCGATGGCTACACCTTC; CDR3 protein: CSSKTGTDGYTF
V gene: TRBV20-1; clone size: NA; J gene: TRBJ2-5; D gene: TRBD2; CDR3 DNA: TGCAGTGCTAGAGTTCCGGGACTAGCCTTCGGTGAGCAGTACTTC; CDR3 protein: CSARVPGLAFGEQYF
V gene: TRBV4-1; clone size: NA; J gene: TRBJ1-5; D gene: NA; CDR3 DNA: TGCGCCAGCAGCCAAGATATCGGACAGCCGTATAGCAATCAGCCCCAGCATTTT; CDR3 protein: CASSQDIGQPYSNQPQHF
V gene: TRBV20-1; clone size: NA; J gene: TRBJ2-5; D gene: NA; CDR3 DNA: TGCAGTGCTAAGAAACCCTCCCGAGAGACCCAGTACTTC; CDR3 protein: CSAKKPSRETQYF
V gene: TRBV7-2; clone size: NA; J gene: TRBJ2-5; D gene: TRBD1; CDR3 DNA: TGTGCCAGCAGCTCCGACAGGGGTGCTTCCACACCGGGGACCCAGTACTTC; CDR3 protein: CASSSDRGASTPGTQYF
V gene: TRBV20-1; clone size: NA; J gene: TRBJ2-7; D gene: NA; CDR3 DNA: TGCAGTGCTAGAGATCACGGGTCCCCCTACGAGCAGTACTTC; CDR3 protein: CSARDHGSPYEQYF
V gene: TRBV2; clone size: NA; J gene: TRBJ2-7; D gene: NA; CDR3 DNA: TGTGCCAGCAACCTAACCCCCTACGAGCAGTACTTC; CDR3 protein: CASNLTPYEQYF